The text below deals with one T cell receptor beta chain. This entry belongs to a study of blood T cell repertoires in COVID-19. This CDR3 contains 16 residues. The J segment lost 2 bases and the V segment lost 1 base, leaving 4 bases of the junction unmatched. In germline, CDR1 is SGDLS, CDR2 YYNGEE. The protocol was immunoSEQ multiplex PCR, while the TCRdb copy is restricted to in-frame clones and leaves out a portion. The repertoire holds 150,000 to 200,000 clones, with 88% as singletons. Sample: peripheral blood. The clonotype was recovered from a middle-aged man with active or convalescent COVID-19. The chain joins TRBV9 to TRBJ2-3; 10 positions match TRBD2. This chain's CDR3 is CASSVWTSGPTDTQYF. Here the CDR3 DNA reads TGTGCCAGCAGCGTATGGACTAGCGGACCCACAGATACGCAGTATTTT.